This T cell receptor beta chain was recorded in a study of blood T cell repertoires in COVID-19. Whole-study context: There were acute and convalescent COVID-19 samples, and they came from the United States, Italy and Spain.

Using immunoSEQ multiplex PCR, the repertoire was profiled, and TCRdb retains in-frame clones only, with some absent. The repertoire holds about 280,000 clones, with around 85% as singletons. Losses at the gene ends were 2 bases for V and 0 bases for J; bases not matched to a gene: 13. This CDR3 is 20 amino acids long. Germline values: CDR1 LGHNA, CDR2 YSLEER. Participants reported their clinical history, and cohort assignment relied on those reports. Cohort 3 recovery required two negative PCRs, clearance, or symptom resolution. This sequence joins TRBV4-3 and TRBJ1-6, with 7 bases fitting TRBD1. The receptor was derived from a woman aged 40 to 55 who had recovered from COVID-19. Material: PBMCs or T cells enriched from blood (not recorded which). The CDR3 loop is CASSQSIRTGQLSYNSPLHF. In DNA form, the CDR3 reads TGCGCCAGCAGCCAAAGTATTCGGACAGGCCAACTCTCCTATAATTCACCCCTCCACTTT.